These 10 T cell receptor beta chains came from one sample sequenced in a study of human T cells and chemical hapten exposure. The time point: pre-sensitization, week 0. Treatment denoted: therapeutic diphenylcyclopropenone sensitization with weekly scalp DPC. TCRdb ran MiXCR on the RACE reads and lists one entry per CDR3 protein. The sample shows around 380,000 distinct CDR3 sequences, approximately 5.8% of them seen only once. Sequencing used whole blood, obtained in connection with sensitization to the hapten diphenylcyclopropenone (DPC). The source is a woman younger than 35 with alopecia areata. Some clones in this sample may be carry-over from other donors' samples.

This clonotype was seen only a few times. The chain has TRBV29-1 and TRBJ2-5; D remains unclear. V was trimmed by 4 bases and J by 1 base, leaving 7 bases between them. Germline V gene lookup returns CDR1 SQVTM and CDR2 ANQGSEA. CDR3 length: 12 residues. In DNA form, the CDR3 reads TGCAGCGTTGTGACACGCCAAGAGACCCAGTACTTC. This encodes CSVVTRQETQYF.

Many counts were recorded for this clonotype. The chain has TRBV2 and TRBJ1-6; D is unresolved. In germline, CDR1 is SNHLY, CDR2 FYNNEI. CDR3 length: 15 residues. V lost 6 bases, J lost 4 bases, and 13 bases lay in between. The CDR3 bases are TGTGCCAGCAGGGCCTTGCAGTCTTATAATTCACCCCTCCACTTT. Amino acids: CASRALQSYNSPLHF.

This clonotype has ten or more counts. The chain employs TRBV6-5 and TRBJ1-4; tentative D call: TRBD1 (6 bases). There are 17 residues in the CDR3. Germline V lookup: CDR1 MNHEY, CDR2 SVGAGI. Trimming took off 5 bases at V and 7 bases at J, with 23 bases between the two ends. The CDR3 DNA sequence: TGTGCCAGCAGTCTCAATCCTGACAGGCCGAGAGGTGAAAAACTGTTTTTT. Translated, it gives CASSLNPDRPRGEKLFF.

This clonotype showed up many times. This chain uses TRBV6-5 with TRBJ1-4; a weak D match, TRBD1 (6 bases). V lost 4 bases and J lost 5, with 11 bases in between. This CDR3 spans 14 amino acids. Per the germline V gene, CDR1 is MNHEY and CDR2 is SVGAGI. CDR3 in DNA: TGTGCCAGCAGTTGGACAGCGTTAAATGAAAAACTGTTTTTT. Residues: CASSWTALNEKLFF.

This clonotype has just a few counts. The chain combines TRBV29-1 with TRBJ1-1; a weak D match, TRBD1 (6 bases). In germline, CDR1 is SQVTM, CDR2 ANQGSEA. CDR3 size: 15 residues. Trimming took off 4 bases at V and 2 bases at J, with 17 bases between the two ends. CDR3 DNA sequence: TGCAGCGTTGGGGGGCGGCTCAGTAATAACACTGAAGCTTTCTTT. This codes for CSVGGRLSNNTEAFF.

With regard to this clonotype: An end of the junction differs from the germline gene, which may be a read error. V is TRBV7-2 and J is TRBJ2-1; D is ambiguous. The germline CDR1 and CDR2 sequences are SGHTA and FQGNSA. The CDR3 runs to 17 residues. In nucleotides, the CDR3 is TGTGCCAGCAGCCGAGGAAAAGACTTGAAATCCTACAATGGGCAGTTCTTC. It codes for CASSRGKDLKSYNGQFF. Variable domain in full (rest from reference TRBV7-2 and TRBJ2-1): GAGVSQSPSNKVTEKGKDVELRCDPISGHTALYWYRQSLGQGLEFLIYFQGNSAPDKSGLPSDRFSAERTGGSVSTLTIQRTQQEDSAVYLCASSRGKDLKSYNGQFFGPGTRLTVL.

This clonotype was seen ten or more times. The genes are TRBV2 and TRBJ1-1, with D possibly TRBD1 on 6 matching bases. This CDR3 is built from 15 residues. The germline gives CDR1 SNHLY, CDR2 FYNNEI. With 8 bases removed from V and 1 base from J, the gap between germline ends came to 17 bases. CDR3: CASWGQDSENTEAFF. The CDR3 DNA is TGTGCCAGCTGGGGGCAGGACTCCGAGAACACTGAAGCTTTCTTT.

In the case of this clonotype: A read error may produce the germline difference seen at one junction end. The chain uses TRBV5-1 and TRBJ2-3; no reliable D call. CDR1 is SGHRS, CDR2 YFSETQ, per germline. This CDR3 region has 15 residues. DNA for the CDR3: TGCGCCAGCAGCCTCGACTTCGGCAACACAGTTACGCAGTATTTT. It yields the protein CASSLDFGNTVTQYF.

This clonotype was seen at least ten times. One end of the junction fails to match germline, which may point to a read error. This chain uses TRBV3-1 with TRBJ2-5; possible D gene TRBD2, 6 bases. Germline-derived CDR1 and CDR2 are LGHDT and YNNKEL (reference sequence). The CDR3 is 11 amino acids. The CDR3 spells CASSQWRDEVF. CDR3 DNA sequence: TGTGCCAGCAGCCAGTGGAGGGATGAAGTCTTC.

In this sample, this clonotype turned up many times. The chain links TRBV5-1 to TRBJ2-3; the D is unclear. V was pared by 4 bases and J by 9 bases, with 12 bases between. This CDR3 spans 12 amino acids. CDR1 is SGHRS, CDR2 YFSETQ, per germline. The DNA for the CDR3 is TGCGCCAGCAGCCCCGAGTTAGGAACGCAGTATTTT. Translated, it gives CASSPELGTQYF. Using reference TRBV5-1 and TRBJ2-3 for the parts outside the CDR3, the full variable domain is KAGVTQTPRYLIKTRGQQVTLSCSPISGHRSVSWYQQTPGQGLQFLFEYFSETQRNKGNFPGRFSGRQFSNSRSEMNVSTLELGDSALYLCASSPELGTQYFGPGTRLTVL.